These T cell receptor beta chains were read from a single sample in a study of T cell responses to AZD1222 COVID-19 vaccine. Clones were read by immunoSEQ multiplex PCR, and TCRdb kept only the in-frame ones, dropping some. The sample lists about 60,000 clones, around 80% occurring once. This sample comprised peripheral blood, obtained 28 days after the second AZD1222 dose. These receptors all stem from an adult who received the AZD1222 COVID-19 vaccine. Each CDR3 is given with its conserved first and last residue. D genes are given only for firm matches. Expanded clones are given a class, and other clones once, few, many or no size at all.

TRBJ2-2 - TRBD1 TRBV11-2 CASSPRTGTTGELFF TGTGCCAGCAGCCCTCGGACAGGGACGACCGGGGAGCTGTTTTTT
TRBJ2-5 once - TRBV7-2 CASSYPGTQETQYF TGTGCCAGCAGCTACCCCGGAACCCAAGAGACCCAGTACTTC
TRBJ1-5 - - TRBV11-3 CASSLDGQYNQPQHF TGTGCCAGCAGCTTAGACGGACAGTACAATCAGCCCCAGCATTTT
TRBJ1-1 - - TRBV18 CASSPNPAGEAFF TGTGCCAGCTCCCCGAATCCTGCTGGTGAAGCTTTCTTT
TRBJ1-2 - - TRBV4-2 CASSQESHGYTF TGTGCCAGCAGCCAAGAATCACATGGCTACACCTTC
TRBJ1-5 - TRBD1 TRBV18 CASSQSGQLNNQPQHF TGTGCCAGCTCACAATCGGGACAGTTAAACAATCAGCCCCAGCATTTT
TRBJ1-5 - - TRBV6-2/TRBV6-3 CASSLVGLYQPQHF TGTGCCAGCAGTTTGGTGGGGCTTTATCAGCCCCAGCATTTT
TRBJ2-3 - TRBD2 TRBV19 CASPRRGRGGHTDTQYF TGTGCCAGTCCACGCCGCGGGCGGGGGGGCCACACAGATACGCAGTATTTT
TRBJ1-6 - TRBD1 TRBV12-3/TRBV12-4 CASSPGTDSPLHF TGTGCCAGCAGTCCTGGGACAGATTCACCCCTCCACTTT
TRBJ1-3 - TRBD1 TRBV7-9 CASSLSPQGSGNTIYF TGTGCCAGCAGCTTATCCCCACAGGGGTCTGGAAACACCATATATTTT
TRBJ1-5 - TRBD1 TRBV6-5 CATRQGVSNQPQHF TGTGCCACCAGGCAGGGGGTCAGCAATCAGCCCCAGCATTTT
TRBJ1-5 - - TRBV12-3/TRBV12-4 CASSRYSNQPQHF TGTGCCAGCAGTCGATATAGCAATCAGCCCCAGCATTTT
TRBJ1-4 - - TRBV19 CASSVGALEKLFF TGTGCCAGTAGTGTTGGTGCTTTAGAAAAACTGTTTTTT
TRBJ2-2 - TRBD2 TRBV5-4 CASKGGGVSNTGELFF TGTGCCAGCAAGGGCGGGGGGGTTTCTAACACCGGGGAGCTGTTTTTT
TRBJ2-2 - - TRBV5-1 CASSLEAVTGELFF TGCGCCAGCAGCTTGGAGGCGGTCACCGGGGAGCTGTTTTTT
TRBJ1-4 - - TRBV7-8 CASSLAGGLHEKLFF TGTGCCAGCAGCCTGGCGGGAGGTTTGCATGAAAAACTGTTTTTT
TRBJ2-5 - - TRBV27 CASSLRQPAGVWDQETQYF TGTGCCAGCAGTTTGAGGCAGCCCGCTGGCGTCTGGGACCAAGAGACCCAGTACTTC
TRBJ1-4 few - TRBV28 CASRSSGGNEKLFF TGTGCCAGCAGAAGCTCCGGGGGGAATGAAAAACTGTTTTTT
TRBJ2-1 - - TRBV7-9 CASSLRGSGVNEQFF TGTGCCAGCAGCTTAAGGGGGAGCGGGGTCAATGAGCAGTTCTTC
TRBJ1-3 - TRBD1 TRBV19 CASRRDRNSGNTIYF TGTGCCAGTAGGCGGGACAGAAACTCTGGAAACACCATATATTTT
TRBJ1-1 - - TRBV28 CASTFDELSTEAFF TGTGCCAGCACCTTTGACGAACTTTCCACTGAAGCTTTCTTT
TRBJ1-6 - - TRBV3-1/TRBV3-2 CASSQALDSPLHF TGTGCCAGCAGCCAAGCACTCGATTCACCCCTCCACTTT
TRBJ2-7 - TRBD1 TRBV7-2 CASTPWTGNYEQYF TGTGCCAGCACCCCCTGGACAGGTAACTACGAGCAGTACTTC
TRBJ2-3 - - TRBV28 CASSSLGGTDTQYF TGTGCCAGCAGTTCTCTGGGGGGCACAGATACGCAGTATTTT
TRBJ1-5 - - TRBV19 CASSLGWQPQHF TGTGCCAGTAGCCTCGGGTGGCAGCCCCAGCATTTT
TRBJ1-2 once TRBD1 TRBV28 CASRTQGADGYTF TGTGCCAGCAGAACACAGGGGGCGGATGGCTACACCTTC
TRBJ1-5 few - TRBV2 CASSYDRRLQPQHF TGTGCCAGCAGCTACGACAGGAGGCTCCAGCCCCAGCATTTT
TRBJ2-3 few - TRBV5-8 CASSWGRGPATDTQYF TGTGCCAGCAGCTGGGGGCGGGGACCTGCAACAGATACGCAGTATTTT
TRBJ1-1 - TRBD1 TRBV5-4 CASSTGQKNTEAFF TGTGCCAGCAGCACGGGACAGAAGAACACTGAAGCTTTCTTT
TRBJ1-2 few - TRBV6-5 CASSYNENYGYTF TGTGCCAGCAGTTACAACGAAAACTATGGCTACACCTTC
TRBJ1-5 few - TRBV7-9 CASSLEGGQPQHF TGTGCCAGCAGCTTGGAAGGCGGCCAGCCCCAGCATTTT
TRBJ2-7 - - TRBV5-4 CASSSAQDYEQYF TGTGCCAGCAGCTCAGCCCAGGACTACGAGCAGTACTTC
TRBJ1-2 - - TRBV6-5 CASRAPLGWGGYTF TGTGCCAGCAGAGCCCCATTGGGGTGGGGCGGCTACACCTTC
TRBJ1-1 - - TRBV3-1/TRBV3-2 CASSLFPGANTEAFF TGTGCCAGCAGCCTGTTCCCGGGAGCGAACACTGAAGCTTTCTTT
TRBJ1-1 - - TRBV6-5 CASSFSPGAEAFF TGTGCCAGCAGCTTCTCGCCGGGCGCCGAAGCTTTCTTT
TRBJ1-5 once - TRBV30 CAWGGGGVQPQHF TGTGCCTGGGGCGGGGGGGGCGTTCAGCCCCAGCATTTT
TRBJ2-6 few - TRBV12-3/TRBV12-4 CASRSTGANVLTF TGTGCCAGCAGATCTACCGGGGCCAACGTCCTGACTTTC
TRBJ1-1 - - TRBV5-1 CASSLDGGRNTEAFF TGCGCCAGCAGCTTGGATGGGGGGAGGAACACTGAAGCTTTCTTT
TRBJ2-1 - - TRBV5-1 CASSLEREYNEQFF TGCGCCAGCAGCTTGGAGAGGGAGTACAATGAGCAGTTCTTC
TRBJ1-6 - - TRBV11-2 CASSLPKGGRFYNSPLHF TGTGCCAGCAGCTTACCCAAGGGGGGCAGGTTCTATAATTCACCCCTCCACTTT
TRBJ1-4 - - TRBV5-1 CASSPDGRGQEKLFF TGCGCCAGCAGCCCGGATGGCCGGGGCCAAGAAAAACTGTTTTTT
TRBJ1-1 - TRBD1 TRBV14 CASSFGQGSTEAFF TGTGCCAGCAGCTTCGGACAGGGAAGCACTGAAGCTTTCTTT
TRBJ2-2 - TRBD1 TRBV18 CASSPRDRGNTGELFF TGTGCCAGCTCACCCCGGGACAGGGGGAACACCGGGGAGCTGTTTTTT
TRBJ1-1 - - TRBV10-3 CAITPNLGRSGNTEAFF TGTGCCATCACTCCCAACCTGGGAAGGAGTGGGAACACTGAAGCTTTCTTT
TRBJ1-2 few - TRBV12-5 CASGLRLRGLGYTF TGTGCTAGTGGTCTCCGTCTTCGGGGGCTAGGCTACACCTTC
TRBJ2-6 - - TRBV7-9 CASPNSPTPSGANVLTF TGTGCCAGCCCGAACAGCCCTACCCCCTCTGGGGCCAACGTCCTGACTTTC
TRBJ1-2 - - TRBV7-3 CASSLKPGADYGYTF TGTGCCAGCAGCTTAAAGCCGGGGGCGGACTATGGCTACACCTTC
TRBJ2-1 - - TRBV16 CASSQYSSGILSSYNEQFF TGTGCCAGCAGCCAATACAGCTCCGGTATACTCAGCTCCTACAATGAGCAGTTCTTC
TRBJ2-1 once - TRBV27 CASSRRGGASGEQFF TGTGCCAGCAGTCGAAGGGGGGGGGCGTCGGGGGAGCAGTTCTTC
TRBJ1-1 - - TRBV6-5 CASQGGWNTEAFF TGTGCCAGTCAAGGGGGATGGAACACTGAAGCTTTCTTT
TRBJ1-1 - - TRBV2 CASSRDVRMNTEAFF TGTGCCAGCAGTAGGGACGTTCGTATGAACACTGAAGCTTTCTTT